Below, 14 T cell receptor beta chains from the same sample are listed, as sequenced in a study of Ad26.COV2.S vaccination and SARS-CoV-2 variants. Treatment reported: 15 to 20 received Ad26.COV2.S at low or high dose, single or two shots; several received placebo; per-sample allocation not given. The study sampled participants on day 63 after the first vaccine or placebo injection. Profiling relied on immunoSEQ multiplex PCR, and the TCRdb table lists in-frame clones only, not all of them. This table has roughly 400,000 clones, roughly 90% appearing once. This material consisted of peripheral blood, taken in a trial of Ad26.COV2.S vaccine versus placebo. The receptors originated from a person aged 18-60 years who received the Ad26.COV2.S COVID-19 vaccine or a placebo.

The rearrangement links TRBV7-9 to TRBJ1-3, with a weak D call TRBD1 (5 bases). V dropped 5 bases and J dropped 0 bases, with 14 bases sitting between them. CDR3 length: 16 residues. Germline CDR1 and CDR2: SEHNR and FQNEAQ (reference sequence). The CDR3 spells CASSPPGRSSGNTIYF. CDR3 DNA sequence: TGTGCCAGCAGCCCCCCGGGACGGAGCTCTGGAAACACCATATATTTT.

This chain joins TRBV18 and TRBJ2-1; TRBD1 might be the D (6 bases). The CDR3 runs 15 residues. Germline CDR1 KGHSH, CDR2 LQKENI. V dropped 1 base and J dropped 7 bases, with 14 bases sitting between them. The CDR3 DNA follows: TGTGCCAGCTCACCACAGGGCCTAGGGGGAAATGAGCAGTTCTTC. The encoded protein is CASSPQGLGGNEQFF.

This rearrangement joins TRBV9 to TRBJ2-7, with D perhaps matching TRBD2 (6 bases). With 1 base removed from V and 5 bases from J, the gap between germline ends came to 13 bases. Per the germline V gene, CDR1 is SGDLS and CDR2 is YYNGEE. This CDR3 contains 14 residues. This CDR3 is CASSVSGPPHEQYF. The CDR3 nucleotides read TGTGCCAGCAGCGTAAGCGGGCCCCCCCACGAGCAGTACTTC. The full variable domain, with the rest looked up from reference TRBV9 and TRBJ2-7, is DSGVTQTPKHLITATGQRVTLRCSPRSGDLSVYWYQQSLDQGLQFLIQYYNGEERAKGNILERFSAQQFPDLHSELNLSSLELGDSALYFCASSVSGPPHEQYFGPGTRLTVT.

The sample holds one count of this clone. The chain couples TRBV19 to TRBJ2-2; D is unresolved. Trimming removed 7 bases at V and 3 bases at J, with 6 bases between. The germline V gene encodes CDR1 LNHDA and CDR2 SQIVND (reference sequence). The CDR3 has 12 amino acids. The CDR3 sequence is CASNWDTGELFF. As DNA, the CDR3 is TGTGCCAGTAATTGGGACACCGGGGAGCTGTTTTTT.

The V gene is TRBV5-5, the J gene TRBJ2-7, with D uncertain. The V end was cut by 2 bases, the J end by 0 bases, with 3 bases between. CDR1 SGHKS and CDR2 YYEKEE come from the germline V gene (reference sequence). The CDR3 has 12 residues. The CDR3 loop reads CASSFFSYEQYF. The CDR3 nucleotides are TGTGCCAGCAGCTTTTTCTCCTACGAGCAGTACTTC. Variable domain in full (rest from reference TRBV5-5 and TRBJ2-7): DAGVTQSPTHLIKTRGQQVTLRCSPISGHKSVSWYQQVLGQGPQFIFQYYEKEERGRGNFPDRFSARQFPNYSSELNVNALLLGDSALYLCASSFFSYEQYFGPGTRLTVT.

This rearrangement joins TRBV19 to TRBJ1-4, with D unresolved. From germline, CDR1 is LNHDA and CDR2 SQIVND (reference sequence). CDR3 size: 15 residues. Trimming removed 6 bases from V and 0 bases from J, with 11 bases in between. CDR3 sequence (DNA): TGTGCCAGTAGGCCAGGCTTTGCAACTAATGAAAAACTGTTTTTT. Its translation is CASRPGFATNEKLFF.

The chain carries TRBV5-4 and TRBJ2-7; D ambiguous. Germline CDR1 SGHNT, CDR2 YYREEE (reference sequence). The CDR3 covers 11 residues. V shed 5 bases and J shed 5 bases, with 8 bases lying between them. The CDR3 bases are TGTGCCAGCAGTTCCGTCGACGAGCAGTACTTC. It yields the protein CASSSVDEQYF.

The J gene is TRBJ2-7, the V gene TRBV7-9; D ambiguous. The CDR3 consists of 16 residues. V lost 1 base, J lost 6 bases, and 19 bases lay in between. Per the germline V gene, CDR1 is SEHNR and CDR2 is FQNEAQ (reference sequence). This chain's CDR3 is CASSLVAGFHLGEQYF. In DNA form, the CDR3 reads TGTGCCAGCAGCTTAGTGGCAGGCTTCCACCTTGGCGAGCAGTACTTC.

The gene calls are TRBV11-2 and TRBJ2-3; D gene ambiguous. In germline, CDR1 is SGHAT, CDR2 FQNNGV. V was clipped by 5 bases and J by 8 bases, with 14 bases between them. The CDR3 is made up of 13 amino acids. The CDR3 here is CASSLTLRSTQYF. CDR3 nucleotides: TGTGCCAGCAGCCTAACTCTACGGAGTACGCAGTATTTT.

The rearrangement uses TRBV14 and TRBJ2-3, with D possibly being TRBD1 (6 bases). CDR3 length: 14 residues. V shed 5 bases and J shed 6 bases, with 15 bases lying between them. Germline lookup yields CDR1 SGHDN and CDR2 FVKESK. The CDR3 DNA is TGTGCCAGCAGCGGGTGGCAGGGGATCGATACGCAGTATTTT. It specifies CASSGWQGIDTQYF.

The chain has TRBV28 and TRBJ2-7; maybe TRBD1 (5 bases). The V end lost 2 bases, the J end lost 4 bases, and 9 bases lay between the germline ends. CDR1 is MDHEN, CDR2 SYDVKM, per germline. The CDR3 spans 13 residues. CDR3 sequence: CASSLIQAYEQYF. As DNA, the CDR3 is TGTGCCAGCAGTTTAATACAGGCGTACGAGCAGTACTTC. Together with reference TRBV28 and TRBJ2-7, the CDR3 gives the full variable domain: DVKVTQSSRYLVKRTGEKVFLECVQDMDHENMFWYRQDPGLGLRLIYFSYDVKMKEKGDIPEGYSVSREKKERFSLILESASTNQTSMYLCASSLIQAYEQYFGPGTRLTVT.

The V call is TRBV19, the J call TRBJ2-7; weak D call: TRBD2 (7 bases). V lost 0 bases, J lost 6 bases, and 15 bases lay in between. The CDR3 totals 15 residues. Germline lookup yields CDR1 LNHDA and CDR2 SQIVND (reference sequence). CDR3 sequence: CASSIEVGGLREQYF. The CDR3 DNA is TGTGCCAGTAGTATAGAGGTCGGGGGGCTGCGCGAGCAGTACTTC.

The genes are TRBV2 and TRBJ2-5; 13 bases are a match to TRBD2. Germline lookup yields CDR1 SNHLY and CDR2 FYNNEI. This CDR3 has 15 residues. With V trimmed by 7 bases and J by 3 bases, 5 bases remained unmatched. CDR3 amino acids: CASTGLAGPEETQYF. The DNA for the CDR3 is TGTGCCAGCACGGGACTAGCGGGGCCGGAAGAGACCCAGTACTTC.

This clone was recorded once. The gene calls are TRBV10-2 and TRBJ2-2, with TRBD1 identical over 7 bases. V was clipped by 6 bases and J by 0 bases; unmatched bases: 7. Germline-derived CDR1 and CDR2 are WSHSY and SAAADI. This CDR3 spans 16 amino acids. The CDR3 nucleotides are TGCGCCAGCAGACCGGGACAGCTAGCGAACACCGGGGAGCTGTTTTTT. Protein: CASRPGQLANTGELFF.